Presented here are 21 T cell receptor beta chains from one specimen sequenced in a study of response to subunit inactivated influenza vaccine. MiXCR was run by TCRdb on the RT-PCR reads, yielding one entry per CDR3 protein. The table includes about 310,000 distinct CDR3 sequences, approximately 20% detected once. The sample in question was PBMCs from blood, obtained roughly 20 months after vaccination. The receptors originated from a man aged 50-75 years who received an inactivated influenza vaccine.

The chain has TRBV6-2 or TRBV6-3 and TRBJ1-2; a weak D match, TRBD1 (5 bases). V was shortened by 6 bases and J by 8 bases, with 19 bases between the two germline ends. CDR3 length: 14 amino acids. Germline lookup yields CDR1 MNHEY and CDR2 SVGEGT. DNA of the CDR3: TGTGCCAGCAGCCCTAATAACCCCAGGGACGGCTACACCTTC. This gives the protein CASSPNNPRDGYTF.

This clonotype was found a few times. The J gene is TRBJ1-5, the V gene TRBV20-1, with D maybe TRBD1 (5 bases). From germline, CDR1 is DFQATT and CDR2 SNEGSKA (reference sequence). The length of the CDR3 is 15 residues. Trimming took 6 bases from V and 7 from J, leaving 22 bases between them. CDR3 bases: TGCAGTGCAGTTCCGGGCGGGGCCTTTGGGCAGCCCCAGCATTTT. Protein product: CSAVPGGAFGQPQHF.

This clonotype has a handful of counts. J is TRBJ1-2 and V is TRBV4-2; unclear D gene. V was pared by 1 base and J by 5 bases, with 8 bases between. CDR1 LGHNA and CDR2 YNFKEQ come from the germline V gene. The CDR3 sequence is 13 residues long. The CDR3: CASSQVDRYGYTF. Here the CDR3 DNA reads TGTGCCAGCAGCCAAGTCGATCGATATGGCTACACCTTC.

J is TRBJ2-3 and V is TRBV5-1; TRBD2 aligns across 9 bases. The CDR3 length is 16 residues. Germline V CDR1 and CDR2: SGHRS, YFSETQ. V was pared by 4 bases and J by 0 bases, with 6 bases of the junction left unmatched. The CDR3 sequence: CASSPRLAASTDTQYF. For the CDR3, the DNA is TGCGCCAGCAGCCCCAGACTAGCGGCTAGCACAGATACGCAGTATTTT.

This rearrangement joins TRBV12-3 or TRBV12-4 to TRBJ2-1; no clear D gene. The CDR3 sequence is 12 residues long. The V gene lost 3 bases and the J gene lost 6 bases, with 6 bases spanning the gap. This CDR3 reads CASSFERNEQFF. The CDR3 region has the DNA TGTGCCAGCAGTTTTGAGCGCAATGAGCAGTTCTTC.

The gene calls are TRBV5-1 and TRBJ1-2, with 9 bases aligning to TRBD1. CDR3 size: 15 residues. Trimming at V came to 5 bases and at J to 8 bases, leaving 13 bases not matched to a gene. Germline CDR1 is SGHRS and CDR2 is YFSETQ. The CDR3 DNA is TGCGCCAGCAGTCCCCGGGACAGGGATTATGGAGGCTACACCTTC. It translates to CASSPRDRDYGGYTF.

The rearrangement links TRBV12-3 or TRBV12-4 to TRBJ1-2; D not resolved. The CDR3 is made up of 14 amino acids. Between the trimmed V and J ends, which lost 3 bases and 7 bases, there was a span of 15 bases. The CDR3 here is CASSLIFPYRGYTF. The CDR3 nucleotides are TGTGCCAGCAGTTTGATTTTCCCCTACCGTGGCTACACCTTC.

This clonotype appeared a few times. The chain is built from TRBV18 and TRBJ1-5; no firm D call. The germline V gene encodes CDR1 KGHSH and CDR2 LQKENI. The CDR3 runs 15 residues. Trimming took 2 bases from V and 6 from J, leaving 14 bases between them. In nucleotides, the CDR3 is TGTGCCAGCTCACCAGAGGGATTCTTGAGTCAGCCCCAGCATTTT. Translated: CASSPEGFLSQPQHF.

There are many counts of this clonotype. The DNA of the CDR3 is TGTGCCAGCAGCCAAGAAGCCCAGGGACAGGGCTTCTATAATTCACCCCTCCACTTT. This codes for CASSQEAQGQGFYNSPLHF. This chain connects TRBV4-2 to TRBJ1-6; TRBD1 matches 9 bases. Germline V lookup: CDR1 LGHNA, CDR2 YNFKEQ. The junction had 9 bases not matched to a gene; V was cut back by 0 bases and J by 3 bases. The CDR3 runs 19 residues.

There are a few counts of this clonotype. This chain joins TRBV20-1 and TRBJ2-5, with 7 bases aligning to TRBD1. Germline V gene sequence: CDR1 DFQATT, CDR2 SNEGSKA (reference sequence). Trimming cost V 6 bases and J 5 bases; bases outside gene matches: 6. The CDR3 extends over 12 amino acids. The CDR3 here is CSAVGTVETQYF. In nucleotides, the CDR3 is TGCAGTGCCGTCGGGACAGTTGAGACCCAGTACTTC.

This clonotype was picked up one time. The chain is built from TRBV5-1 and TRBJ2-6, with D unresolved. This CDR3 contains 18 residues. Germline V lookup: CDR1 SGHRS, CDR2 YFSETQ. The V end lost 0 bases, the J end lost 0 bases, and 13 bases lay between the germline ends. CDR3 in amino acids: CASSLEQLGTSGANVLTF. The CDR3 DNA is TGCGCCAGCAGCTTGGAACAACTCGGAACCTCTGGGGCCAACGTCCTGACTTTC.

A few counts support this clonotype. The J gene is TRBJ1-3, the V gene TRBV2, with no clear D. The CDR3 is 12 amino acids. With 1 base removed from V and 12 bases from J, the gap between germline ends came to 10 bases. Germline CDR1 reads SNHLY; CDR2 reads FYNNEI. The CDR3 is CASSEGLGLIYF. In nucleotides, the CDR3 is TGTGCCAGCAGTGAAGGTCTGGGCCTCATATATTTT. Full variable domain (missing parts from reference TRBV2 and TRBJ1-3): EPEVTQTPSHQVTQMGQEVILRCVPISNHLYFYWYRQILGQKVEFLVSFYNNEISEKSEIFDDQFSVERPDGSNFTLKIRSTKLEDSAMYFCASSEGLGLIYFGEGSWLTVV.

The sample holds a few counts of this clonotype. The chain recombines TRBV4-1 with TRBJ1-2, with 7 bases aligning to TRBD1. After removal of 2 bases from V and 2 bases from J, the junction contained 5 bases not matched to a gene. The CDR3 totals 15 residues. Germline CDR1 MGHRA, CDR2 YSYEKL. DNA of the CDR3: TGCGCCAGCAGCCAAACCGGGACAGCAAACTATGGCTACACCTTC. Protein sequence: CASSQTGTANYGYTF.

CDR3 nucleotide sequence: TGCAGTGCTAGAGATTCAACAGGGGGCAGCGGCACTGAAGCTTTCTTT. This sequence encodes CSARDSTGGSGTEAFF. The V and J genes are TRBV20-1 and TRBJ1-1, with 9 bases fitting TRBD1. In germline, CDR1 is DFQATT, CDR2 SNEGSKA (reference sequence). The CDR3 is 16 amino acids. V lost 0 bases, J lost 4 bases, and 9 bases stayed unmatched.

The chain couples TRBV12-3 or TRBV12-4 to TRBJ1-4; D not certain. The CDR3 runs to 13 residues. The V end lost 4 bases, the J end lost 8 bases, and 11 bases lay between the germline ends. The CDR3 region is CASSSWTDEKLFF. CDR3 bases: TGTGCCAGCAGTTCATGGACGGACGAAAAACTGTTTTTT.

This clonotype was seen a handful of times. V usage is TRBV27 and J usage is TRBJ2-3, with 9 bases matching TRBD2. The CDR3 length is 15 residues. Trimming took 2 bases from V and 4 from J; bases not matched to a gene: 4. CDR1 is MNHEY and CDR2 is SMNVEV in the germline V gene (reference sequence). CDR3 sequence: CASSLIAGVADTQYF. The CDR3 DNA reads TGTGCCAGCAGTTTAATAGCGGGAGTCGCAGATACGCAGTATTTT.

The chain links TRBV5-1 to TRBJ2-1; TRBD1 aligns across 11 bases. The CDR3 totals 19 residues. J gave up 9 bases and V 4 bases, and 21 bases lay outside the gene matches. The germline V gene has CDR1 SGHRS and CDR2 YFSETQ. This CDR3 is CASSRTGTGGPMADSEQFF. CDR3 coding DNA: TGCGCCAGCAGCAGGACCGGGACAGGGGGACCGATGGCGGATAGTGAGCAGTTCTTC.

This clonotype was recorded many times. The chain joins TRBV20-1 to TRBJ2-5; D may be TRBD1 (5 bases). The V end was cut by 2 bases, the J end by 5 bases, with 9 bases between. The length of the CDR3 is 12 residues. The germline V gene encodes CDR1 DFQATT and CDR2 SNEGSKA (reference sequence). This chain's CDR3 is CSARFRAETQYF. CDR3 sequence (DNA): TGCAGTGCTAGATTCAGGGCTGAGACCCAGTACTTC.

This clonotype appeared a few times. This may be a read error, as it is one base from a much larger clone. J is TRBJ1-1 and V is TRBV9; unclear D gene. V gave up 0 bases and J gave up 6 bases, with 9 bases separating them. Germline loops: CDR1 SGDLS, CDR2 YYNGEE. The CDR3 runs to 13 residues. CDR3 bases: TGTGCCAGCAGCGTAGTTCCGGGAGCTGAAGCTTTCTTT. It encodes CASSVVPGAEAFF.

In its sample, this clonotype was seen a few times. The rearrangement links TRBV6-5 to TRBJ2-3; the D call may be TRBD1 or TRBD2 (5 bases each). V lost 4 bases, J lost 4 bases, and 15 bases lay in between. The CDR3 consists of 15 residues. Germline V gene data show CDR1 as MNHEY and CDR2 as SVGAGI. The CDR3 coding sequence is TGTGCCAGCAGTTCCTTGAGGGGAGTGGCAGATACGCAGTATTTT. Translation: CASSSLRGVADTQYF.

The rearrangement links TRBV6-2 or TRBV6-3 to TRBJ1-1; maybe TRBD1 (5 bases). This CDR3 is built from 17 residues. Trimming left V 2 bases short and J 0 bases short, with 16 bases between. Looked up from germline, CDR1 is MNHEY and CDR2 is SVGEGT. The CDR3 here is CASSYPSYGHLNTEAFF. CDR3 in DNA: TGTGCCAGCAGTTACCCGAGTTATGGACACCTGAACACTGAAGCTTTCTTT.